This T cell receptor beta chain was recorded in a study of T cells of healthy individuals. The CDR3 consists of 12 residues. V was cut by 2 bases and J by 6 bases, with 4 bases left in between. From germline, CDR1 is SGHTA and CDR2 FQGTGA. TCRdb reprocessed the 5' RACE reads via MiXCR and lists one record per CDR3 protein. Of 55,000 to 65,000 distinct CDR3 sequences in the sample, roughly 17% are singletons; the top ten hold 4% to 5%. The sequence came from a human donor in good health. The chain recombines TRBV7-3 with TRBJ2-2, with D unresolved. The CDR3 sequence: CASSLPPGELFF. The CDR3 nucleotides are TGTGCCAGCAGCTTACCTCCCGGGGAGCTGTTTTTT.